One and the same sample provided the 24 T cell receptor beta chains below, sequenced in a study of CD8+CD57+ T cells in acquired aplastic anemia. For CDR3 and TCR beta VDJ profiling, genomic DNA was the template used. Via MiXCR, TCRdb re-called the reads, giving one row per CDR3 protein. Here the sample spans around 180,000 distinct CDR3 sequences, under 50% being singletons. In patients chosen for sequencing, flow cytometry had shown CD8+CD57+ cell expansion. The material sequenced was sorted CD4+, CD8+, or CD8+CD57+ T cells (not recorded which) from PBMCs. Receptors were obtained from a human donor with aplastic anemia.

This clonotype was observed many times. The chain carries TRBV12-3 or TRBV12-4 and TRBJ2-1; 11 bases fit TRBD2. The CDR3 is made up of 15 amino acids. V trimming: 5 bases; J trimming: 8 bases; junction bases outside the gene matches: 8. This chain's CDR3 is CASSPTSGISDEQFF. The CDR3 DNA reads as TGTGCCAGCAGTCCGACTAGCGGGATAAGCGATGAGCAGTTCTTC.

This clonotype was counted at least ten times. The V gene is TRBV20-1, the J gene TRBJ2-3; 11 bases agree with TRBD2. The germline gives CDR1 DFQATT, CDR2 SNEGSKA (reference sequence). This CDR3 is built from 18 residues. V lost 0 bases to trimming and J lost 4 bases; unmatched junction nucleotides: 12. The CDR3: CSARDNPRTLAGADTQYF. The CDR3 coding sequence is TGCAGTGCTAGAGATAATCCAAGGACACTAGCGGGGGCAGATACGCAGTATTTT.

This clonotype was seen many times. This CDR3 reads CASRPGVPGELFF. Written as DNA, the CDR3 is TGTGCCAGCAGACCAGGGGTACCCGGGGAGCTGTTTTTT. The V and J genes are TRBV28 and TRBJ2-2, with TRBD1 as a possible D gene (6 bases). Trimming shortened V by 6 bases and J by 6 bases, and 11 bases separated the two germline ends. Germline V gene lookup returns CDR1 MDHEN and CDR2 SYDVKM. CDR3 length: 13 amino acids.

As DNA, the CDR3 is TGTGCCAGCAGCAACACAGGAGGGGCTGGAAACACCATATATTTT. This encodes CASSNTGGAGNTIYF. This chain joins TRBV3-1 and TRBJ1-3; TRBD1 is a possible D gene (5 bases). The V gene lost 5 bases and the J gene lost 2 bases, with 13 bases spanning the gap. The V gene's germline CDR1 is LGHDT and CDR2 YNNKEL (reference sequence). The CDR3 extends over 15 amino acids.

Turning to this clonotype: This may arise from a read error, as a much more abundant clone is one base away. The V gene is TRBV11-1, the J gene TRBJ1-4, with a possible D match to TRBD1 (6 bases). This CDR3 contains 16 residues. Germline V CDR1 and CDR2: SGHAT, FQDESV (reference sequence). The V gene lost 5 bases and the J gene lost 4 bases, with 17 bases spanning the gap. The CDR3 bases are TGTGCCAGCAGCATAGGACAGTCCCCGGGTAATGAAAAACTGTTTTTT. Its translation: CASSIGQSPGNEKLFF. Full variable domain (missing parts from reference TRBV11-1 and TRBJ1-4): EAEVAQSPRYKITEKSQAVAFWCDPISGHATLYWYRQILGQGPELLVQFQDESVVDDSQLPKDRFSAERLKGVDSTLKIQPAELGDSAMYLCASSIGQSPGNEKLFFGSGTQLSVL.

This chain connects TRBV5-5 to TRBJ1-6, with TRBD1 matching over 7 bases. Trimming removed 4 bases from V and 10 bases from J; junction bases left unmatched: 8. This CDR3 spans 14 amino acids. Germline V gene data show CDR1 as SGHKS and CDR2 as YYEKEE (reference sequence). The DNA for the CDR3 is TGTGCCAGCAGCGTGACAGGGAGTGACTCACCCCTCCACTTT. Translation: CASSVTGSDSPLHF. Complete variable domain (other parts from reference TRBV5-5 and TRBJ1-6): DAGVTQSPTHLIKTRGQQVTLRCSPISGHKSVSWYQQVLGQGPQFIFQYYEKEERGRGNFPDRFSARQFPNYSSELNVNALLLGDSALYLCASSVTGSDSPLHFGNGTRLTVT.

Ten or more counts support this clonotype. The CDR3 loop reads CASSSGQNSQPQHF. CDR3 in DNA: TGTGCCAGCAGCTCGGGACAGAATTCTCAGCCCCAGCATTTT. J is TRBJ1-5 and V is TRBV7-8, with TRBD1 identical over 7 bases. CDR3 length: 14 amino acids. CDR1 and CDR2 (germline): SGHVS, FQNEAQ. Trimming took 4 bases from V and 6 from J; bases not matched to a gene: 6.

This clonotype was seen many times. Compared with germline, one end of the junction differs, possibly owing to a read error. The chain carries TRBV20-1 and TRBJ2-5; D gene unclear. Germline V CDR1 and CDR2: DFQATT, SNEGSKA (reference sequence). This CDR3 has 14 amino acids. The CDR3 reads CSAPYDRPQGTQYF. CDR3 sequence (DNA): TGCAGTGCTCCTTACGACCGACCTCAAGGGACCCAGTACTTC.

This clonotype was seen once. CDR3 in DNA: TGTGCCAGCAGCGGCGGGACTAGCGGGTTGGAGGCCCAGTACTTC. It translates to CASSGGTSGLEAQYF. This chain joins TRBV9 and TRBJ2-5; 12 bases are shared with TRBD2. This CDR3 is built from 15 residues. Germline CDR1 and CDR2: SGDLS and YYNGEE. Unmatched junction bases numbered 9, after V lost 3 bases and J lost 9 bases.

The V call is TRBV11-2, the J call TRBJ2-7; D uncertain. Trimming shortened V by 4 bases and J by 3 bases, and 10 bases separated the two germline ends. Per the germline V gene, CDR1 is SGHAT and CDR2 is FQNNGV. The CDR3 sequence is 13 residues long. The CDR3 loop reads CASSSGGYYEQYF. DNA for the CDR3: TGTGCCAGCAGCTCTGGTGGGTACTACGAGCAGTACTTC.

The rearrangement links TRBV7-2 to TRBJ1-6, with a weak D call TRBD1 (5 bases). The CDR3 runs 15 residues. Trimming shortened V by 3 bases and J by 8 bases, and 14 bases separated the two germline ends. CDR1 SGHTA and CDR2 FQGNSA come from the germline V gene. CDR3: CASSLIQGEYSPLHF. The CDR3, as DNA: TGTGCCAGCAGCTTGATCCAGGGCGAGTATTCACCCCTCCACTTT.

In this sample, this clonotype turned up many times. V gene TRBV19 combines with J gene TRBJ2-1; 10 positions match TRBD2. Germline assignment: CDR1 LNHDA and CDR2 SQIVND (reference sequence). The CDR3 length is 21 residues. J gave up 4 bases and V 1 base, and 19 bases lay outside the gene matches. CDR3 nucleotides: TGTGCCAGTAGTATAGCTATTGGAGGACTAGCGGCAAGGGGTGGGTACAATGAGCAGTTCTTC. Protein sequence: CASSIAIGGLAARGGYNEQFF.

V gene TRBV27 combines with J gene TRBJ2-7; 10 nucleotides line up with TRBD2. Germline values: CDR1 MNHEY, CDR2 SMNVEV (reference sequence). Germline trimming cut 3 bases from V and 4 bases from J; bases unmatched to any gene: 15. This CDR3 has 18 residues. For the CDR3, the DNA is TGTGCCAGCAGTTTCTCCGCGATGGGGTCTAGCGGGAGATACGAGCAGTACTTC. It encodes CASSFSAMGSSGRYEQYF.

Many counts were recorded for this clonotype. J is TRBJ2-1 and V is TRBV7-8; the D gene is possibly TRBD1 (6 bases). Germline V lookup: CDR1 SGHVS, CDR2 FQNEAQ. The CDR3 loop spans 15 amino acids. V shed 0 bases and J shed 3 bases, with 9 bases lying between them. DNA for the CDR3: TGTGCCAGCAGCTTAGCACAGGGACGCTACAATGAGCAGTTCTTC. Protein: CASSLAQGRYNEQFF.

This rearrangement joins TRBV7-9 to TRBJ1-5; the D is unclear. The V end lost 2 bases, the J end lost 0 bases, and 8 bases lay between the germline ends. The germline gives CDR1 SEHNR, CDR2 FQNEAQ (reference sequence). This CDR3 has 15 amino acids. CDR3 sequence: CASSLYADSNQPQHF. DNA for the CDR3: TGTGCCAGCAGCTTATACGCAGATAGCAATCAGCCCCAGCATTTT.

This clonotype was counted between two and nine times. V is TRBV24-1 and J is TRBJ1-2, with D tentatively TRBD1 (5 bases). The V and J ends lost 4 bases and 3 bases respectively, with 8 bases between them. Germline V gene data show CDR1 as KGHDR and CDR2 as SFDVKD. This CDR3 is 13 amino acids long. CDR3 coding DNA: TGTGCCACCAGTGAAAGGGGATACTATGGCTACACCTTC. It translates to CATSERGYYGYTF.

This clonotype occurred once. The CDR3 DNA follows: TGTGCCAGCAGCTTCTTTGGAGAGACCCAGTACTTC. Its translation is CASSFFGETQYF. This chain uses TRBV5-8 with TRBJ2-5, with unresolved D. This CDR3 spans 12 amino acids. Germline CDR1 and CDR2: SGHTS and YDEGEE. V lost 2 bases, J lost 4 bases, and 6 bases lay in between.

This clonotype was picked up a small number of times. V is TRBV27 and J is TRBJ1-4, with a weak D call TRBD1 (5 bases). Between the trimmed V and J ends, which lost 2 bases and 0 bases, there was a span of 13 bases. Germline-derived CDR1 and CDR2 are MNHEY and SMNVEV (reference sequence). The CDR3 is 17 residues long. CDR3 amino acids: CASSLRAGTATNEKLFF. In nucleotides, the CDR3 is TGTGCCAGCAGTTTAAGGGCAGGGACCGCAACTAATGAAAAACTGTTTTTT.

The rearrangement uses TRBV2 and TRBJ2-7; D could derive from TRBD1 or TRBD2 (5 bases each). The CDR3 extends over 14 amino acids. V gave up 5 bases and J gave up 5 bases, with 16 bases separating them. Germline CDR1 is SNHLY and CDR2 is FYNNEI. CDR3: CASSYLQRGHEQYF. The CDR3 coding sequence is TGTGCCAGCAGTTATCTCCAGAGGGGACACGAGCAGTACTTC.

The rearrangement uses TRBV7-2 and TRBJ2-5; perhaps TRBD2 as D (5 bases). With 1 base removed from V and 9 bases from J, the gap between germline ends came to 12 bases. From germline, CDR1 is SGHTA and CDR2 FQGNSA. The CDR3 runs 13 residues. CDR3 in amino acids: CASSLVNGEPQYF. As DNA, the CDR3 is TGTGCCAGCAGCTTAGTCAACGGGGAGCCCCAGTACTTC.

The rearrangement uses TRBV5-5 and TRBJ2-7, with 10 nucleotides matching TRBD1. The trim removed 3 bases at V and 5 bases at J, leaving 5 bases unmatched. This CDR3 has 14 amino acids. Germline lookup yields CDR1 SGHKS and CDR2 YYEKEE (reference sequence). The CDR3 sequence is CASSWGQGNHEQYF. The DNA of the CDR3 is TGTGCCAGCAGCTGGGGACAGGGGAATCACGAGCAGTACTTC.

This clonotype came up many times. V is TRBV28 and J is TRBJ1-1; TRBD1 agrees at 7 bases. The CDR3 has 15 amino acids. CDR1 MDHEN and CDR2 SYDVKM come from the germline V gene. Unmatched junction bases numbered 11, after V lost 5 bases and J lost 5 bases. CDR3 sequence: CASSQHGTAGTEAFF. CDR3 nucleotides: TGTGCCAGCAGTCAACACGGGACAGCGGGGACTGAAGCTTTCTTT.

The CDR3: CATSDSTSGIIGELFF. In nucleotides, the CDR3 is TGTGCCACCAGTGATTCAACTAGCGGGATAATCGGGGAGCTGTTTTTT. The V gene is TRBV24-1, the J gene TRBJ2-2; the match to TRBD2 covers 10 bases. Germline trimming cut 2 bases from V and 7 bases from J; bases unmatched to any gene: 6. Germline loops: CDR1 KGHDR, CDR2 SFDVKD. The CDR3 is made up of 16 amino acids.

Only one count was recorded for this clonotype. The V call is TRBV7-9, the J call TRBJ2-5; D gene ambiguous. Germline CDR1 and CDR2: SEHNR and FQNEAQ (reference sequence). The CDR3 is 13 amino acids. V dropped 1 base and J dropped 5 bases, with 8 bases sitting between them. In DNA form, the CDR3 reads TGTGCCAGCAGCTTAGATCTGGGGGAGACCCAGTACTTC. Its protein is CASSLDLGETQYF. The whole variable domain, remainder taken from reference TRBV7-9 and TRBJ2-5, is DTGVSQNPRHKITKRGQNVTFRCDPISEHNRLYWYRQTLGQGPEFLTYFQNEAQLEKSRLLSDRFSAERPKGSFSTLEIQRTEQGDSAMYLCASSLDLGETQYFGPGTRLLVL.